The sample holds one count of the clone carrying this T cell receptor beta chain. What it recognizes is unknown. Germline CDR1 reads SGDLS; CDR2 reads YYNGEE. CDR3 length equals 15 residues. V was cut by 1 base and J by 3 bases, with 11 bases left in between. Intraepithelial and lamina propria lymphocytes were isolated from graft specimens. Produced via immunoSEQ multiplex PCR; TCRdb's table is partial and in-frame only. The sample holds approximately 10,000 clones, about 80% seen once. The data were obtained in a study of graft-versus-host responses after intestinal transplantation. General study results and limits: Investigators detected GvH clones in recipient marrow, with some emerging earlier in ileum or blood.

The TCR sequence derives from a human patient who received an intestinal transplant, so some T cells may come from the graft donor. The sequenced sample was ileum tissue, obtained 142 days after intestinal transplantation. V is TRBV9 and J is TRBJ1-5, with a tentative D call TRBD1 (5 bases). Here the CDR3 DNA reads TGTGCCAGCAGCGTAAGCGGGGGTTTCAATCAGCCCCAGCATTTT. It is translated as CASSVSGGFNQPQHF. Combining the CDR3 with reference TRBV9 and TRBJ1-5 gives the whole variable domain DSGVTQTPKHLITATGQRVTLRCSPRSGDLSVYWYQQSLDQGLQFLIQYYNGEERAKGNILERFSAQQFPDLHSELNLSSLELGDSALYFCASSVSGGFNQPQHFGDGTRLSIL.